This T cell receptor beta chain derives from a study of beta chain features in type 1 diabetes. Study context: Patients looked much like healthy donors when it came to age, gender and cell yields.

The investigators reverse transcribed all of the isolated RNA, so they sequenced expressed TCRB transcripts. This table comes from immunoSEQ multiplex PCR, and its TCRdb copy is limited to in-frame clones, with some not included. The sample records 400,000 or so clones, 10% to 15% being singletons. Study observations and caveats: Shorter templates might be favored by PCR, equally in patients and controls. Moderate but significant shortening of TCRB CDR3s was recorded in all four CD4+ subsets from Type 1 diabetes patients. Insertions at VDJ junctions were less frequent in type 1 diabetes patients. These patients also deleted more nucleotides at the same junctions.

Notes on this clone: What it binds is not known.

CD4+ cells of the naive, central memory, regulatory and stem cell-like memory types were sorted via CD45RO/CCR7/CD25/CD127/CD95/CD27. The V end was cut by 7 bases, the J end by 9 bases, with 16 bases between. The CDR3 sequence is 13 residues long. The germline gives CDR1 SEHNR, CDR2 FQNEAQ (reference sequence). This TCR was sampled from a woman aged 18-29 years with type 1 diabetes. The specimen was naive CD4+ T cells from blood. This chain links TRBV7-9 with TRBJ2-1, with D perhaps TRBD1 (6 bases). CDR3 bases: TGTGCCAGCACCCACGGGCAGGGGTCTGAGCAGTTCTTC. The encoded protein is CASTHGQGSEQFF. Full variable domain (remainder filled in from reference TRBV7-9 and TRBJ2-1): DTGVSQNPRHKITKRGQNVTFRCDPISEHNRLYWYRQTLGQGPEFLTYFQNEAQLEKSRLLSDRFSAERPKGSFSTLEIQRTEQGDSAMYLCASTHGQGSEQFFGPGTRLTVL.